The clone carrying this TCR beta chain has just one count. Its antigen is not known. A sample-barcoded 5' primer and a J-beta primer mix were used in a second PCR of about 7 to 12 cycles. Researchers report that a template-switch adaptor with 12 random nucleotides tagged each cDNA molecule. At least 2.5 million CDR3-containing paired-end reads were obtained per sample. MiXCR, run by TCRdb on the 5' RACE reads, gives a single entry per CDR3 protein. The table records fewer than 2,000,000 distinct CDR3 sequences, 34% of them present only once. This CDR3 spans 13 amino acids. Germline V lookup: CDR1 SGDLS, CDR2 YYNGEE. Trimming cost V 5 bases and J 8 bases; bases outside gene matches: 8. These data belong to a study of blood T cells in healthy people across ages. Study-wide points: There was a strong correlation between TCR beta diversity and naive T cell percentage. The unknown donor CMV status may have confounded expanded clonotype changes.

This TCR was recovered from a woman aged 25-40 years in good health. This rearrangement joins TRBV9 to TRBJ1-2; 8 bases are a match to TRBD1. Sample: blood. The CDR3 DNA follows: TGTGCCAGCAGGACATGGACAGGGATAGGCTACACCTTC. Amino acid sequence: CASRTWTGIGYTF. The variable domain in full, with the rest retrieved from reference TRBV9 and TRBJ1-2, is DSGVTQTPKHLITATGQRVTLRCSPRSGDLSVYWYQQSLDQGLQFLIQYYNGEERAKGNILERFSAQQFPDLHSELNLSSLELGDSALYFCASRTWTGIGYTFGSGTRLTVV.